Here is one T cell receptor beta chain with its context. Participants reported their clinical history, and cohort assignment relied on those reports. These data belong to a study of blood T cell repertoires in COVID-19. Study as a whole: Researchers got acute and convalescent COVID-19 samples from the United States, Italy and Spain.

Using immunoSEQ multiplex PCR, the repertoire was profiled, and TCRdb retains in-frame clones only, with some absent. The sample contains some 190,000 clones, 65% to 80% of which appear only once. This sequence originates from a woman in her fifties or sixties with acute COVID-19. Sequenced input: PBMCs or T cells enriched from blood (not recorded which).

The CDR3 bases are TGTGCCAGCTCACCGGGGGGTTGGAGCACTGAAGCTTTCTTT. It yields the protein CASSPGGWSTEAFF. This chain connects TRBV18 to TRBJ1-1; maybe TRBD1 (5 bases). Germline values: CDR1 KGHSH, CDR2 LQKENI. CDR3 length equals 14 residues. Trimming left V 3 bases short and J 4 bases short, with 12 bases between.